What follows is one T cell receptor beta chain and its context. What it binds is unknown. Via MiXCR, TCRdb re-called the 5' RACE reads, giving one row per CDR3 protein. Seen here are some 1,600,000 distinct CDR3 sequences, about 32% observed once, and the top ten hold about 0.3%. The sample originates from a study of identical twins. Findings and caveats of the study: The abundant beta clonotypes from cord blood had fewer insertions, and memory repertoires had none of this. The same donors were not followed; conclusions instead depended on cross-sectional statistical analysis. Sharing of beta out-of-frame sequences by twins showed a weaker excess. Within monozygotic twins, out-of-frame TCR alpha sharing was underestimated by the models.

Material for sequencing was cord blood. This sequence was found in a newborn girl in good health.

CDR3 sequence (DNA): TGTGCCAGCAGCACGACCTTGGGGAGGGGCTACACCTTC. It translates to CASSTTLGRGYTF. This chain joins TRBV28 and TRBJ1-2; D is ambiguous. Germline V gene lookup returns CDR1 MDHEN and CDR2 SYDVKM. The CDR3 is made up of 13 amino acids. Deletions cut 6 bases from V and 8 bases from J, with 16 bases between.